This TCR beta chain was sequenced in a study of blood T cell repertoires in COVID-19. Study-level information: Acute-phase and convalescent COVID-19 samples originated in the United States, Italy and Spain.

In terms of age and location, participants ranged from roughly 18 to 89 years and lived in approximately 24 US areas. Researchers sorted participants into cohorts using their self-reported clinical history. Authors' analysis steps: For nucleated cells, counts were estimated from reference gene primer amplification. The method was immunoSEQ multiplex PCR; TCRdb's version includes in-frame clones alone and lacks a portion of them. That table furnishes V, J and clone size, whereas the DNA furnished D and trimming. The table has fewer than 350,000 clones, approximately 83% seen once. Germline CDR1 and CDR2: SGHDT and YYEEEE. V was cut by 5 bases and J by 10 bases, with 15 bases left in between. This CDR3 region has 13 residues.

This chain uses TRBV5-6 with TRBJ1-4; D is unclear. The sequencing input was PBMCs or T cells enriched from blood (not recorded which). The TCR sequence derives from a man aged 30 to 45 who had recovered from COVID-19. CDR3 in amino acids: CASSPSPGGKLFF. CDR3 DNA sequence: TGTGCCAGCAGTCCGAGCCCAGGAGGAAAACTGTTTTTT. Supplemented by reference TRBV5-6 and TRBJ1-4, the full variable domain reads DAGVTQSPTHLIKTRGQQVTLRCSPKSGHDTVSWYQQALGQGPQFIFQYYEEEERQRGNFPDRFSGHQFPNYSSELNVNALLLGDSALYLCASSPSPGGKLFFGSGTQLSVL.